Listed below are T cell receptor beta chains from one sample, sequenced in a study of cytomegalovirus exposure and HLA in healthy donors. The assay was immunoSEQ multiplex PCR, and TCRdb's table has in-frame clones only and misses some. The table shows 90,000 to 130,000 clones, with roughly 78% occurring only once. The specimen sequenced was PBMCs. All receptors come from a woman younger than 45 in good health and CMV-seronegative. Both conserved end residues are part of each CDR3.

V gene	J gene	CDR3 protein
TRBV7-2	TRBJ2-5	CASSEMSGGTETQYF
TRBV6-5	TRBJ1-2	CASSYFQNSPYGYTF
TRBV10-3	TRBJ2-6	CAISDRETGANVLTF
TRBV6-5	TRBJ2-3	CASSYSTSGDADTQYF
TRBV7-8	TRBJ2-7	CASSLTGDAYEQYF
TRBV7-9	TRBJ2-7	CASSLLIAGQGLSSYEQYF
TRBV6-5	TRBJ2-3	CASSRDNTQYF
TRBV25-1	TRBJ2-3	CASSAAGRTDTQYF
TRBV5-1	TRBJ1-6	CASSPRATGNNNSPLHF
TRBV7-2	TRBJ2-1	CASSLLGGMPYNEQFF
TRBV7-2	TRBJ2-7	CASSLASSYEQYF
TRBV6-5	TRBJ2-1	CAHSSGGADEQFF
TRBV5-4	TRBJ2-7	CASSSFSSYEQYF
TRBV6-5	TRBJ1-3	CASSSGQYSGNTIYF
TRBV7-9	TRBJ1-2	CASSLSDVYGYTF
TRBV6-5	TRBJ1-2	CASSPPGTVYGYTF
TRBV4-1	TRBJ2-7	CASSEPPTYEQYF
TRBV12-5	TRBJ1-1	CASGFLLEGNKSEAFF
TRBV5-1	TRBJ1-5	CASSLGATNQPQHF
TRBV6-1	TRBJ2-5	CASRLAGAETQYF
TRBV4-2	TRBJ2-7	CASSQARGGTYEQYF
TRBV7-2	TRBJ2-6	CASSLGGGGLSGANVLTF
TRBV28	TRBJ1-5	CASSPGGRQPQHF
TRBV19	TRBJ2-5	CASSILAGGETQYF
TRBV5-6	TRBJ2-5	CASSWGASQETQYF
TRBV9	TRBJ1-2	CASSVDNDYGYTF
TRBV5-1	TRBJ2-5	CASSGAGGSETQYF
TRBV4-3	TRBJ2-2	CASSGHRVSGELFF
TRBV4-2	TRBJ2-7	CASSQEVVRGSKSYEQYF
TRBV28	TRBJ1-1	CASSRTASMNTEAFF
TRBV7-2	TRBJ1-2	CASSPEPGQGLSNYGYTF
TRBV6-5	TRBJ2-1	CASSYPGRSSYNEQFF
TRBV9	TRBJ1-2	CASSAHQDSHYGYTF
TRBV29-1	TRBJ2-7	CSVETSGISYEQYF
TRBV7-2	TRBJ1-6	CASSRTSSYNSPLHF
TRBV7-9	TRBJ2-7	CASRPSGGFYEQYF
TRBV5-1	TRBJ2-3	CASSSWTVRITDTQYF
TRBV7-9	TRBJ2-1	CASSPEFGAGGLAGEQFF
TRBV7-9	TRBJ2-7	CASSLGGSYYEQYF
TRBV6-1	TRBJ1-5	CASTYPRGNQPQHF
TRBV4-3	TRBJ2-7	CASSQDRPGGEQYF
TRBV19	TRBJ1-1	CASSIKSPLGGTEAFF
TRBV6-1	TRBJ2-1	CATLTGGNEQFF